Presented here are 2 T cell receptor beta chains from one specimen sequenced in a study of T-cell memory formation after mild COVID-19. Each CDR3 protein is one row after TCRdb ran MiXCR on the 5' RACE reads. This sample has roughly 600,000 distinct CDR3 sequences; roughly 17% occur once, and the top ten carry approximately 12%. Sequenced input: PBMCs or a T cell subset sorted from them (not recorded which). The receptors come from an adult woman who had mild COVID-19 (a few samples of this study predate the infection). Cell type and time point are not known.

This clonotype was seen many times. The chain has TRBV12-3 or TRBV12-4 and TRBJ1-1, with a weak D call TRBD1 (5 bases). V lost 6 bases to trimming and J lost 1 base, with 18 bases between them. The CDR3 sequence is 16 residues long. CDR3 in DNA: TGTGCCAGCAGCCCCCGGGGGATGGGCCAGAACACTGAAGCTTTCTTT. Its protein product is CASSPRGMGQNTEAFF.

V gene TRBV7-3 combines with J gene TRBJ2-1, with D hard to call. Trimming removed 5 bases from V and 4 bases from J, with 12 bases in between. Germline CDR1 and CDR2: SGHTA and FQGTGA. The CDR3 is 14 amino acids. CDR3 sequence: CASSRTPQYNEQFF. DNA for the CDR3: TGTGCCAGCAGCAGAACTCCCCAATACAATGAGCAGTTCTTC.